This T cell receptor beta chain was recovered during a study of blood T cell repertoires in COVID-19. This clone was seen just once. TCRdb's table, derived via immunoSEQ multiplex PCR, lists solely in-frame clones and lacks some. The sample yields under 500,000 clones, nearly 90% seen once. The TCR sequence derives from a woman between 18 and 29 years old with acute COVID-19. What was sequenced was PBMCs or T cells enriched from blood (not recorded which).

The DNA of the CDR3 is TGTGCCAGCAGCGCGGACAGCATGAACACTGAAGCTTTCTTT. Amino acid sequence: CASSADSMNTEAFF. The gene calls are TRBV9 and TRBJ1-1; D is perhaps TRBD1 (6 bases). V was pared by 3 bases and J by 0 bases, with 9 bases between. The CDR3 contains 14 residues. The V gene's germline CDR1 is SGDLS and CDR2 YYNGEE.